The 5 T cell receptor beta chains presented below share a single source sample, sequenced in a study of graft-versus-host responses after intestinal transplantation. Antigens for these TCRs are unknown. Assay used: immunoSEQ multiplex PCR; TCRdb lists only in-frame clones, some missing. The sample includes 85,000 to 90,000 clones, roughly 89% seen only once; the top ten take about 0.3%. The material was unstimulated CD4+ T cells sorted from spleen or lymph node cells, obtained before intestinal transplant. These receptors all come from a human donor who received an intestinal transplant.

The V and J genes are TRBV4-1 and TRBJ2-7; 14 nucleotides line up with TRBD2. CDR3 size: 16 residues. Germline V lookup: CDR1 MGHRA, CDR2 YSYEKL. The V segment lost 3 bases and the J segment 6 bases; nucleotides outside the gene matches: 7. The CDR3 DNA follows: TGCGCCAGCAGCCACATCGGGACTAGCGGGAGTTCCGAGCAGTACTTC. The encoded protein is CASSHIGTSGSSEQYF.

This clone has only one observation. V and J are TRBV10-1 and TRBJ2-1; TRBD2 matches 7 bases. With V trimmed by 10 bases and J by 0 bases, 3 bases remained unmatched. Germline-derived CDR1 and CDR2 are WNHNN and SYGVQD (reference sequence). The CDR3 runs 13 residues. CDR3 coding DNA: TGCGCCACCCAGCGGGACTCCTACAATGAGCAGTTCTTC. Amino acids: CATQRDSYNEQFF.

This sequence joins TRBV19 and TRBJ1-2, with TRBD1 matching 10 bases. Germline V gives CDR1 LNHDA, CDR2 SQIVND (reference sequence). The CDR3 covers 17 residues. Trimming cost V 7 bases and J 3 bases; bases outside gene matches: 14. In DNA form, the CDR3 reads TGTGCCAGTACTGATAGGGACAGGGGATATTACGACTATGGCTACACCTTC. Its translation: CASTDRDRGYYDYGYTF.

This clone was found once. One end of the junction fails to match germline, which may point to a read error. The genes are TRBV5-1 and TRBJ2-1; D uncertain. The germline V gene encodes CDR1 SGHRS and CDR2 YFSETQ. The CDR3 totals 12 residues. The DNA of the CDR3 is TGCGCCAGCAGCTTGTCCTACGATGAGCAGTTCTTC. This translates into CASSLSYDEQFF.

The chain is built from TRBV7-2 and TRBJ2-2; 9 bases align to TRBD2. The V segment lost 2 bases and the J segment 6 bases; nucleotides outside the gene matches: 10. Germline CDR1 is SGHTA and CDR2 is FQGNSA. This CDR3 spans 17 amino acids. The CDR3 DNA reads TGTGCCAGCAGCTTAAGTGGGGCTAGCGGGACCGCCGGGGAGCTGTTTTTT. Amino acid sequence: CASSLSGASGTAGELFF.